This T cell receptor beta chain was captured by sequencing in a study of response to subunit inactivated influenza vaccine. General study points: A suggestion made by the authors is that each seasonal influenza vaccination recruits few new T cells.

There are 15 residues in the CDR3. V was pared by 5 bases and J by 6 bases, with 8 bases of the junction left unmatched. Germline V gene lookup returns CDR1 SGHAT and CDR2 FQNNGV. This clonotype has just a few counts. The antigen is unknown. From the RT-PCR reads, TCRdb called clonotypes with MiXCR, one entry per CDR3 protein. The sample shows approximately 170,000 distinct CDR3 sequences, 14% of them seen only once. Specimen: CD8+ T cells sorted from PBMCs, collected roughly 5 days after vaccination. The chain employs TRBV11-2 and TRBJ2-2; 8 bases agree with TRBD1. The TCR sequence derives from a man aged 45 to 65 who received an inactivated influenza vaccine. The CDR3 loop is CASSPWTGRAGELFF. CDR3 bases: TGTGCCAGCAGCCCATGGACAGGGAGAGCCGGGGAGCTGTTTTTT.